Sequencing of this T cell receptor beta chain was carried out in a study of T cells in Graves' hyperthyroidism and ophthalmopathy. This clonotype was observed a few times. In germline, CDR1 is LNHDA, CDR2 SQIVND (reference sequence). This CDR3 contains 14 residues. V lost 6 bases, J lost 2 bases, and 11 bases lay in between. The TCR beta CDR3 regions underwent amplification using RNA transcripts as the source. The TCR CDR3 first-round RT-PCR relied on the HTBI primer set. TCRdb reprocessed the multiplex PCR reads with MiXCR, giving one entry per CDR3 protein. The data show about 560,000 distinct CDR3 sequences, with 15% to 19% seen just once and roughly 7.3% held by the top ten.

This receptor was obtained from a woman aged 30 to 39 with Graves' hyperthyroidism. V is TRBV19 and J is TRBJ1-3; the D is unclear. The sample consisted of blood. DNA of the CDR3: TGTGCCAGTAGCACGTCCGTGGCTGGAAACACCATATATTTT. Protein product: CASSTSVAGNTIYF. The variable domain in full, completed from reference TRBV19 and TRBJ1-3, reads DGGITQSPKYLFRKEGQNVTLSCEQNLNHDAMYWYRQDPGQGLRLIYYSQIVNDFQKGDIAEGYSVSREKKESFPLTVTSAQKNPTAFYLCASSTSVAGNTIYFGEGSWLTVV.